Presented here are 8 T cell receptor beta chains from one specimen sequenced in a study of regulatory dendritic cells for organ transplantation (dated by TCRdb to 2017 to 2019). The method behind the library was the immunoSEQ multiplex PCR assay. TCRdb's version of the immuneACCESS table is confined to in-frame rearrangements and falls short of the full clone set. An unresolved V gene accounts for under half of the shortfall where checked; the remainder is of unknown origin. For this sample there are roughly 35,000 clones; roughly nine tenths appear just once. Under 0.065% of the sample goes to the ten largest clones. Sequences were obtained from naive CD4+ T cells from blood. The cell subset or site label here, explained by the study, means: CD45RA+ naive T cells. Receptors originate from a human donor in good health.

The chain has TRBV18 and TRBJ2-1; perhaps D is TRBD1 or TRBD2 (6 bases each). V gave up 1 base and J gave up 0 bases, with 16 bases separating them. Germline loops: CDR1 KGHSH, CDR2 LQKENI. The CDR3 is 18 residues long. The CDR3 spells CASSPRTYEGGSYNEQFF. The CDR3 bases are TGTGCCAGCTCACCACGGACATATGAGGGGGGCTCCTACAATGAGCAGTTCTTC.

The rearrangement joins TRBV5-1 to TRBJ2-7; 8 bases map to TRBD1. Unmatched junction bases numbered 2, after V lost 1 base and J lost 2 bases. CDR3 length: 14 residues. Germline CDR1 reads SGHRS; CDR2 reads YFSETQ. This chain's CDR3 is CASSLYRGAYEQYF. The DNA for the CDR3 is TGCGCCAGCAGCTTGTACAGGGGGGCCTACGAGCAGTACTTC.

The sample holds one count of this clone. The chain carries TRBV19 and TRBJ1-2; no reliable D call. Germline V gives CDR1 LNHDA, CDR2 SQIVND (reference sequence). Trimming removed 7 bases at V and 0 bases at J, with 12 bases between. CDR3 size: 14 residues. The chain's CDR3 is CASIDGSSNYGYTF. The CDR3 region has the DNA TGTGCCAGTATAGACGGCTCTTCTAACTATGGCTACACCTTC.

The V call is TRBV29-1, the J call TRBJ2-7; maybe TRBD2 (7 bases). The CDR3 has 11 residues. Trimming pared 4 bases from V and 6 bases from J, leaving 10 bases between. The germline V gene encodes CDR1 SQVTM and CDR2 ANQGSEA. The CDR3 bases are TGCAGCGTTGGGGAGGGGGTCGAGCAGTACTTC. Encoded protein: CSVGEGVEQYF.

In its sample, this clone was seen once. The chain carries TRBV5-1 and TRBJ2-1; the D call may be TRBD1 or TRBD2 (6 bases each). Deletions cut 8 bases from V and 12 bases from J, with 15 bases between. The CDR3 covers 11 residues. CDR1 and CDR2 from the germline V gene are SGHRS and YFSETQ. The CDR3, as DNA: TGCGCCAGTCCTAAGGGGGGTTCGCAGTTCTTC. Amino acids: CASPKGGSQFF.

The chain is built from TRBV6-5 and TRBJ2-5; the match to TRBD1 covers 7 bases. The length of the CDR3 is 11 residues. Germline V gene lookup returns CDR1 MNHEY and CDR2 SVGAGI. The V and J ends lost 8 bases and 5 bases, in that order; junction bases with no gene match: 2. The DNA for the CDR3 is TGTGCCAGCTACAGGGGCGAGACCCAGTACTTC. The encoded protein is CASYRGETQYF.

The rearrangement joins TRBV19 to TRBJ1-1; a possible D gene is TRBD1 (5 bases). Trimming took off 7 bases at V and 6 bases at J, with 12 bases between the two ends. The CDR3 contains 12 residues. The germline CDR1 and CDR2 sequences are LNHDA and SQIVND (reference sequence). The CDR3 is CASTGRLAEAFF. CDR3 nucleotide sequence: TGTGCCAGTACAGGGAGGTTAGCTGAAGCTTTCTTT.

The chain uses TRBV10-3 and TRBJ2-7; D call uncertain. Germline V gives CDR1 ENHRY, CDR2 SYGVKD. The CDR3 spans 12 residues. Trimming stripped 0 bases from V and 4 bases from J, with 4 bases between. The CDR3 reads CAISESGYEQYF. The CDR3 DNA reads TGTGCCATCAGTGAGTCTGGGTACGAGCAGTACTTC.